The entry below gives a single T cell receptor beta chain sequence along with its context. Antigen specificity is unknown. The sample comes from a study of T cell repertoires in cytomegalovirus infection. Study details: Well-studied HLA-B-restricted epitopes and recently identified HLA-C-restricted epitopes of CMV were both used in the study. Matching HLA type, along with CMV infection, was indicated by public TCR beta signatures.

Via MiXCR, TCRdb re-called the reads, giving one row per CDR3 protein. In the table there are approximately 340,000 distinct CDR3 sequences, about 28% of which are singletons. Study-level points and caveats: Identification of carriers of CMV plus the relevant HLA was achieved through cumulative public TCR beta family frequency.

Germline V CDR1 and CDR2: MGHRA, YSYEKL. The CDR3 runs to 15 residues. The ends were cut back, 0 bases at V and 1 base at J, with 9 bases in the middle. V is TRBV4-1 and J is TRBJ1-1; TRBD1 might be the D (5 bases). The TCR comes from a human donor in good health (CMV status not recorded). Some clones in this sample may be carry-over from other donors' samples. Here the sequenced sample was cultured PBMCs, taken from culture after CMV antigen stimulation. The CDR3 DNA reads as TGCGCCAGCAGCCAAGATCGCGGGGGGAACACTGAAGCTTTCTTT. It encodes CASSQDRGGNTEAFF.